This T cell receptor beta chain was sequenced in a study of blood T cells in healthy people across ages. Overall study context: Capture via template switching afforded approximately one barcoded beta molecule per two T cells. General study points: With naive T cell percentage, TCR beta diversity showed a strong correlation. Among long-lived donors, naive CD4+ cells were more numerous and diversity higher than in aged donors.

Donors were systemically healthy Caucasian individuals from Russia aged roughly 6 to 100 years. Notes on this clonotype: Antigen: not known.

With a J-beta primer mix and a sample-barcoded 5' primer, a second PCR ran about 6 to 11 cycles. One entry per CDR3 protein results from TCRdb running MiXCR on the 5' RACE reads. The profile shows 540,000 or so distinct CDR3 sequences, around 48% of them singletons. Sequences were obtained from blood. The TCR sequence derives from a man older than 75 in good health.

The CDR3 DNA follows: TGTGCCAGCAGCTCCGGGGACAGGGGGTATGAGCAGTACTTC. Translated: CASSSGDRGYEQYF. The chain employs TRBV7-9 and TRBJ2-5; 11 bases match TRBD1. Germline V gene data show CDR1 as SEHNR and CDR2 as FQNEAQ (reference sequence). The trim removed 4 bases at V and 11 bases at J, leaving 9 bases unmatched. The length of the CDR3 is 14 residues.